Each of the 23 T cell receptor beta chains below was sequenced from the same sample in a study of T cell repertoires in aging, cancer and after chemotherapy. Peripheral blood genomic DNA, not sorted cells or RNA, was the template. Rearranged V-D-J TRB sequences were amplified with a mixed TRB-A/B primer pool. TCRdb redid the calling of the multiplex PCR reads with MiXCR, one entry per CDR3 protein. This table holds under 2,500 distinct CDR3 sequences, 15% to 20% found once. Sequencing used blood. Receptors originate from a human donor with a solid tumor.

This clonotype is labeled as medium-sized. The rearrangement links TRBV4-2 to TRBJ1-2; 9 bases align to TRBD1. The V and J ends lost 1 base and 8 bases, in that order; junction bases with no gene match: 11. Germline V gives CDR1 LGHNA, CDR2 YNFKEQ. The CDR3 totals 16 residues. CDR3: CASSQVGADRGHGYTF. For the CDR3, the DNA is TGTGCCAGCAGCCAAGTGGGGGCGGACAGGGGTCACGGCTACACCTTC.

This clonotype rates as medium-sized (0.01 to 0.1%). The chain is built from TRBV19 and TRBJ1-5, with 9 bases matching TRBD1. CDR3 length: 14 residues. V dropped 7 bases and J dropped 1; count of bases not matched to a gene: 2. The germline V gene has CDR1 LNHDA and CDR2 SQIVND (reference sequence). CDR3 amino acids: CASKGTGSNQPQHF. The CDR3 DNA reads as TGTGCCAGTAAGGGGACAGGGAGCAATCAGCCCCAGCATTTT.

The table lists this clonotype with a few counts. CDR3 in DNA: TGTGCCAGTACCTCAGGGGGCAGGGAGTATGGCTACACCTTC. Translation: CASTSGGREYGYTF. The chain joins TRBV19 to TRBJ1-2, with TRBD1 matching over 8 bases. CDR1 and CDR2 from the germline V gene are LNHDA and SQIVND (reference sequence). Trimming took 7 bases from V and 5 from J; bases not matched to a gene: 9. This CDR3 spans 14 amino acids.

By proportion, this clonotype is medium-sized. The chain links TRBV30 to TRBJ2-2; TRBD2 aligns across 7 bases. The length of the CDR3 is 16 residues. J was trimmed by 6 bases and V by 3 bases; bases with no gene match: 13. Germline V lookup: CDR1 GTSNPN, CDR2 SVGIG (reference sequence). The DNA for the CDR3 is TGTGCCTGGAGCGATTTACTGGGAGGGTTGGCCGGGGAGCTGTTTTTT. Protein product: CAWSDLLGGLAGELFF.

A note on this clonotype: This may stem from a read error, because a much larger clone lies one nucleotide away. The chain recombines TRBV28 with TRBJ1-6; TRBD1 might be the D (6 bases). The CDR3 has 13 amino acids. Germline V CDR1 and CDR2: MDHEN, SYDVKM. This CDR3 reads CAISLPGVSPLHF. The CDR3 DNA is TGTGCCATCAGTCTTCCAGGGGTGAGCCCCCTCCACTTT.

This clonotype was seen only a few times. This chain uses TRBV25-1 with TRBJ1-2; D may be TRBD1 (5 bases). This CDR3 is built from 15 residues. From germline, CDR1 is MGHDK and CDR2 SYGVNS. V dropped 3 bases and J dropped 4 bases, with 15 bases sitting between them. The CDR3 loop reads CASSESGGVSYGYTF. For the CDR3, the DNA is TGTGCCAGCAGTGAGAGTGGAGGGGTCTCCTATGGCTACACCTTC.

This clonotype was recorded at least ten times. This chain joins TRBV5-4 and TRBJ2-4; 7 bases map to TRBD2. The germline gives CDR1 SGHNT, CDR2 YYREEE (reference sequence). The CDR3 runs to 17 residues. With V trimmed by 3 bases and J by 4 bases, 13 bases remained unmatched. Here the CDR3 DNA reads TGTGCCAGCAGCTCCTTATCCCGAAGTAGCGGGAAAAACATTCAGTACTTC. Protein sequence: CASSSLSRSSGKNIQYF.

This clonotype showed up just a few times. J is TRBJ2-4 and V is TRBV7-2; 9 nucleotides agree with TRBD1. This CDR3 region has 15 residues. Germline V CDR1 and CDR2: SGHTA, FQGNSA. V shed 5 bases, J shed 3 bases, and the junction held 5 bases outside the gene matches. The CDR3 loop is CASSHGQGSKNIQYF. As DNA, the CDR3 is TGTGCCAGCAGCCACGGACAGGGGAGCAAAAACATTCAGTACTTC.

To note about this clonotype: The limits of the CDR3 on the DNA are not certain, so only TCRdb's listed CDR3 is given. CDR3 sequence: CASSKVVGQGNSYEQYF. The chain is built from TRBV21-1 and TRBJ2-7; the table's D call, TRBD1, was not checked against the DNA. TRBV21-1 is shown as a pseudogene. The CDR3 length is 17 residues, termini included.

This clonotype is medium-sized (0.01 to 0.1%). The V and J genes are TRBV6-2 or TRBV6-3 and TRBJ2-4, with 8 bases lining up with TRBD2. Per the germline V gene, CDR1 is MNHEY and CDR2 is SVGEGT. The V and J ends lost 0 bases and 6 bases, in that order; junction bases with no gene match: 10. This CDR3 has 17 amino acids. The CDR3 sequence is CASSYSRVAGSGNIQYF. The CDR3, as DNA: TGTGCCAGCAGTTACTCGAGGGTAGCGGGATCGGGAAACATTCAGTACTTC.

This clonotype is medium-sized by share. This chain uses TRBV6-2 or TRBV6-3 with TRBJ1-4, with 7 bases identical to TRBD1. The CDR3 length is 15 residues. Looked up from germline, CDR1 is MNHEY and CDR2 is SVGEGT. The V and J ends lost 2 bases and 5 bases, in that order; junction bases with no gene match: 5. The DNA of the CDR3 is TGTGCCAGCAGTTACCTCCAGGGGGAAAATGAAAAACTGTTTTTT. This encodes CASSYLQGENEKLFF.

This chain joins TRBV19 and TRBJ1-2; 7 nucleotides agree with TRBD1. The ends lost 10 bases at V and 5 bases at J; junction bases unmatched: 16. Per the germline V gene, CDR1 is LNHDA and CDR2 is SQIVND (reference sequence). The CDR3 length is 15 residues. The CDR3 reads CATSPGRGRLYGYTF. CDR3 DNA: TGTGCCACCAGTCCCGGTAGGGGGCGCTTATATGGCTACACCTTC.

This clonotype ranks as medium-sized. This sequence joins TRBV5-6 and TRBJ2-7, with 9 nucleotides matching TRBD2. This CDR3 contains 15 residues. Unmatched junction bases numbered 7, after V lost 1 base and J lost 5 bases. CDR1 SGHDT and CDR2 YYEEEE come from the germline V gene. The CDR3 sequence: CASSLFSGSFDEQYF. The CDR3 DNA is TGTGCCAGCAGCTTGTTTAGCGGGAGTTTCGACGAGCAGTACTTC. The full variable domain, in which reference TRBV5-6 and TRBJ2-7 provide the parts outside the CDR3, is DAGVTQSPTHLIKTRGQQVTLRCSPKSGHDTVSWYQQALGQGPQFIFQYYEEEERQRGNFPDRFSGHQFPNYSSELNVNALLLGDSALYLCASSLFSGSFDEQYFGPGTRLTVT.

By share, this clonotype ranks as medium-sized (0.01 to 0.1%). This chain connects TRBV19 to TRBJ1-1; 8 bases line up with TRBD1. Losses at the gene ends were 7 bases for V and 1 base for J; bases not matched to a gene: 8. This CDR3 has 15 amino acids. CDR1 LNHDA and CDR2 SQIVND come from the germline V gene (reference sequence). The CDR3 is CASTRGRETNTEAFF. In DNA form, the CDR3 reads TGTGCCAGTACCAGGGGGCGCGAAACGAACACTGAAGCTTTCTTT.

This clonotype is labeled medium-sized (0.01 to 0.1%). This chain joins TRBV20-1 and TRBJ2-1; D remains unclear. In germline, CDR1 is DFQATT, CDR2 SNEGSKA (reference sequence). Trimming stripped 4 bases from V and 0 bases from J, with 10 bases between. There are 14 residues in the CDR3. The CDR3 sequence: CSATALSSYNEQFF. The CDR3 nucleotides read TGCAGTGCTACAGCGCTAAGCTCCTACAATGAGCAGTTCTTC.

J is TRBJ1-5 and V is TRBV6-1, with D maybe TRBD1 (5 bases). The CDR3 is 13 residues long. CDR1 and CDR2 (germline): MNHNS, SASEGT. V was cut by 4 bases and J by 6 bases, with 10 bases left in between. This CDR3 reads CASSVGAAQPQHF. The CDR3 region has the DNA TGTGCCAGCAGTGTAGGGGCGGCTCAGCCCCAGCATTTT.

The chain employs TRBV7-2 and TRBJ2-1; 12 bases line up with TRBD2. After removal of 6 bases from V and 9 bases from J, the junction contained 9 bases not matched to a gene. CDR3 size: 15 residues. Looked up from germline, CDR1 is SGHTA and CDR2 is FQGNSA. CDR3: CASSSLAGGSFEQFF. The CDR3, as DNA: TGTGCCAGCAGTTCCCTAGCGGGGGGGTCTTTTGAGCAGTTCTTC.

The chain couples TRBV25-1 to TRBJ2-1; D is ambiguous. CDR1 and CDR2 from the germline V gene are MGHDK and SYGVNS. CDR3 size: 15 residues. Trimming shortened V by 1 base and J by 6 bases, and 13 bases separated the two germline ends. This CDR3 reads CASSESGWGGNEQFF. The CDR3 DNA follows: TGTGCCAGCAGTGAATCAGGCTGGGGTGGCAATGAGCAGTTCTTC.

By proportion, this clonotype is medium-sized (0.01 to 0.1%). The CDR3 region is CAWKLMREKLFF. The CDR3 nucleotides are TGTGCCTGGAAACTGATGCGGGAAAAACTGTTTTTT. V gene TRBV30 combines with J gene TRBJ1-4; D gene unclear. This CDR3 has 12 amino acids. The V end lost 4 bases, the J end lost 8 bases, and 11 bases lay between the germline ends. Germline V CDR1 and CDR2: GTSNPN, SVGIG (reference sequence).

By share of the sample, this clonotype is medium-sized (0.01 to 0.1%). The chain combines TRBV5-1 with TRBJ2-1; unclear D gene. The CDR3 covers 14 residues. Trimming cost V 1 base and J 8 bases, with 13 bases left between them. The germline gives CDR1 SGHRS, CDR2 YFSETQ. CDR3 in amino acids: CASSLSPTPDEQFF. CDR3 coding DNA: TGCGCCAGCAGCTTGAGCCCAACTCCCGATGAGCAGTTCTTC.

The chain uses TRBV7-9 and TRBJ1-4, with 8 bases identical to TRBD1. The germline CDR1 and CDR2 sequences are SEHNR and FQNEAQ (reference sequence). CDR3 length: 15 amino acids. The ends lost 5 bases at V and 10 bases at J; junction bases unmatched: 12. As DNA, the CDR3 is TGTGCCAGCAGCCCCCGGGGGACAGGAGTCCGAAAACTGTTTTTT. It is translated as CASSPRGTGVRKLFF.

As for this clonotype: A read error may be the cause here, since a much bigger clone is one base away. This sequence joins TRBV20-1 and TRBJ2-1; TRBD2 is a possible D gene (6 bases). Trimming removed 3 bases from V and 10 bases from J, with 22 bases in between. The CDR3 runs to 15 residues. CDR1 and CDR2 from the germline V gene are DFQATT and SNEGSKA (reference sequence). CDR3: CSASRDGGAPYEQFF. Here the CDR3 DNA reads TGCAGTGCTAGCCGGGACGGAGGGGCCCCCTACGAGCAGTTCTTC.

This clonotype is medium-sized by share. The chain has TRBV28 and TRBJ2-5; possible D gene TRBD2, 6 bases. Trimming took 5 bases from V and 3 from J, leaving 13 bases between them. The CDR3 loop spans 14 amino acids. Germline V gene data show CDR1 as MDHEN and CDR2 as SYDVKM. CDR3 region: CASSRPGTEETQYF. The CDR3 DNA sequence: TGTGCCAGCAGTCGACCCGGGACTGAAGAGACCCAGTACTTC.